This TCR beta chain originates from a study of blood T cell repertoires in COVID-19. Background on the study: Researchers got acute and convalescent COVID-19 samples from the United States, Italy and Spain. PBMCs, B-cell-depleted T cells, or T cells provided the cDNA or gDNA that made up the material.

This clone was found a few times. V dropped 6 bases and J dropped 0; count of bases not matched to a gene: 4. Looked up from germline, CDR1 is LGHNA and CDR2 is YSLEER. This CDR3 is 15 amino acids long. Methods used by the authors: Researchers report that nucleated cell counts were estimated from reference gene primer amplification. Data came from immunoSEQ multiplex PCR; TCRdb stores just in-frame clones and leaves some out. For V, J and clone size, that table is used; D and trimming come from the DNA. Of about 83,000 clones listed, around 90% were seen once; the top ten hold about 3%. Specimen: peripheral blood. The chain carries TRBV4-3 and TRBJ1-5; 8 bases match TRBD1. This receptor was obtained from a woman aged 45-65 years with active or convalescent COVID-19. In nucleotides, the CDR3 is TGCGCCAGCAGACTGGACAGGGCTAGCAATCAGCCCCAGCATTTT. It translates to CASRLDRASNQPQHF.